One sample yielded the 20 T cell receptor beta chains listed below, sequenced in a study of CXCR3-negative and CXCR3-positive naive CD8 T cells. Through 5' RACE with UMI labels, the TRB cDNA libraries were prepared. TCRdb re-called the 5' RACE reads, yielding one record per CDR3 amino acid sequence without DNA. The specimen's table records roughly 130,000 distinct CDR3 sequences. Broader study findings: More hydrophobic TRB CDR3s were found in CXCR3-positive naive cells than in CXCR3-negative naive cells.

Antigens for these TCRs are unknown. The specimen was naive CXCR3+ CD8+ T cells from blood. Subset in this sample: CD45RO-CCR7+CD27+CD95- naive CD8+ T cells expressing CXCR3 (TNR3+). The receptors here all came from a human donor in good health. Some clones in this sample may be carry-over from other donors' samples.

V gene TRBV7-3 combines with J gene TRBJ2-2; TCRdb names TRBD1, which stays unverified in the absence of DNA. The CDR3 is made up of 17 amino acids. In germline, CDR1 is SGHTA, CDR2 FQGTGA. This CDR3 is CASSSSRDRVSTGELFF.

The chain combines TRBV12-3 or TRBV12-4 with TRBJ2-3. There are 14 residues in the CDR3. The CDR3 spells CASSLVGIADTQYF.

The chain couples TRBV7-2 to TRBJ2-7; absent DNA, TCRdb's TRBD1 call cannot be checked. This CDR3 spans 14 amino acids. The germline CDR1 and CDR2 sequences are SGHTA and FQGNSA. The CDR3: CASSPPGFSYEQYF.

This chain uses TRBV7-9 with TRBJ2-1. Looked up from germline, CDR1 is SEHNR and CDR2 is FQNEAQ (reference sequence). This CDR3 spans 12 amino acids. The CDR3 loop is CASRPTLNEQFF. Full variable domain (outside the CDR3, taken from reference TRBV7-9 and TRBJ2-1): DTGVSQNPRHKITKRGQNVTFRCDPISEHNRLYWYRQTLGQGPEFLTYFQNEAQLEKSRLLSDRFSAERPKGSFSTLEIQRTEQGDSAMYLCASRPTLNEQFFGPGTRLTVL.

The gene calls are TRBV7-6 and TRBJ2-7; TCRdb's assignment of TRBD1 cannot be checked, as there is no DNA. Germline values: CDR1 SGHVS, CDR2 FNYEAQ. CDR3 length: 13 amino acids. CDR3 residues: CASSWDRESEQYF. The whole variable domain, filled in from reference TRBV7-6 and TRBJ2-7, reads GAGVSQSPRYKVTKRGQDVALRCDPISGHVSLYWYRQALGQGPEFLTYFNYEAQQDKSGLPNDRFSAERPEGSISTLTIQRTEQRDSAMYRCASSWDRESEQYFGPGTRLTVT.

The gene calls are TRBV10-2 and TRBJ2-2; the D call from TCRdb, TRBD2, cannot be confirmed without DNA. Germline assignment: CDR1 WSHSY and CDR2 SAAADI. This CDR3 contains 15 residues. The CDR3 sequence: CASTAGDFMTGELFF.

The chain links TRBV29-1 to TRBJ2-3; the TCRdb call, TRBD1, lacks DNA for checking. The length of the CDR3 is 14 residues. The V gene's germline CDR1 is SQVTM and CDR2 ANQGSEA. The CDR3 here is CSGARDSSTDTQYF.

The CDR3 loop reads CSVAELSNEQFF. The chain combines TRBV29-1 with TRBJ2-1. Germline CDR1 and CDR2: SQVTM and ANQGSEA. The CDR3 runs to 12 residues.

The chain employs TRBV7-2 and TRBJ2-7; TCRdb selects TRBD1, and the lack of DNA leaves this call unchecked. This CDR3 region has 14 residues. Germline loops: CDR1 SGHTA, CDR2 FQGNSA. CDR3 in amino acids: CASSFTGSGYEQYF. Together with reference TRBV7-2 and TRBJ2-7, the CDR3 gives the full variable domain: GAGVSQSPSNKVTEKGKDVELRCDPISGHTALYWYRQSLGQGLEFLIYFQGNSAPDKSGLPSDRFSAERTGGSVSTLTIQRTQQEDSAVYLCASSFTGSGYEQYFGPGTRLTVT.

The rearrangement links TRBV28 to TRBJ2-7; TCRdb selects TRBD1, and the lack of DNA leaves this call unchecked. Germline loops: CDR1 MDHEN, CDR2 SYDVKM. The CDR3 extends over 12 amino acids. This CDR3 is CASSFVGAGQYF.

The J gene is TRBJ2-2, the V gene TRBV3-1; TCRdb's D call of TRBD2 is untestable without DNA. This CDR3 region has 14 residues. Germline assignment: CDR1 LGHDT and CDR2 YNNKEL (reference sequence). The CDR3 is CASSDEGNTGELFF.

The CDR3 protein is CASSSRPGTGDYGYTF. The genes are TRBV6-5 and TRBJ1-2; there is no DNA to check the TCRdb D call of TRBD1. Germline V gene lookup returns CDR1 MNHEY and CDR2 SVGAGI. The CDR3 runs 16 residues.

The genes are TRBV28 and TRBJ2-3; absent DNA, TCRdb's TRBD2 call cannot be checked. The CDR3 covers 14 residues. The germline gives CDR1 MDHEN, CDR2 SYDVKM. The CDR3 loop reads CASSYRDWAGGQYF.

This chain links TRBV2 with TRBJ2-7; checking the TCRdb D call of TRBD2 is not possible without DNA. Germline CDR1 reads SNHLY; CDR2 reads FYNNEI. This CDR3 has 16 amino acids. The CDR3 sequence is CASSEALLAGEEEQYF.

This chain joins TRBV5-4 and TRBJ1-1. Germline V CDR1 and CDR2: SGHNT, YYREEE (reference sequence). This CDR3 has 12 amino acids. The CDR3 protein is CASSLGSREAFF.

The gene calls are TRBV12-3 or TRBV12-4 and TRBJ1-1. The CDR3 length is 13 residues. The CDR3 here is CASSLWIDTEAFF.

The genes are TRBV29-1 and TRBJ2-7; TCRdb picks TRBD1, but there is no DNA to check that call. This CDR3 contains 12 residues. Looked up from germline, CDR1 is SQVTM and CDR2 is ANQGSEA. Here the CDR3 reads CSVERAYGEQYF.

The CDR3 here is CASSQGSGDQETQYF. V and J are TRBV3-1 and TRBJ2-5; with no DNA, the TCRdb D assignment of TRBD2 cannot be verified. The CDR3 loop spans 15 amino acids. Germline V lookup: CDR1 LGHDT, CDR2 YNNKEL (reference sequence).

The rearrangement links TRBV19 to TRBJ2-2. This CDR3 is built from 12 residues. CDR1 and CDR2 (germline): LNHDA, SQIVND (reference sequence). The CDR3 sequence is CASSIADAELFF.

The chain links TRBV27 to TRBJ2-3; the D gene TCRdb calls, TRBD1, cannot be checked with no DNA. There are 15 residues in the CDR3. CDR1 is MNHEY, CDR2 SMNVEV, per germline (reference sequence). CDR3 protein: CASIGLVGATDTQYF.